The rows below give T cell receptor beta chains drawn from one sample of a study of cytomegalovirus exposure and HLA in healthy donors. Data came from immunoSEQ multiplex PCR; TCRdb stores just in-frame clones and leaves some out. The data hold over 150,000 clones, with about 90% observed a single time. Sequenced: PBMCs. Receptors originate from a woman younger than 30 in good health and CMV-seropositive. CDR3s include the opening cysteine and the closing phenylalanine or tryptophan. Each record gives: V gene, D gene, clone size, J gene, CDR3 DNA, CDR3 protein. D genes are given only for firm matches. Some rows mark clone size as missing; the rest say once, few, many or name a class of expanded clone.

V gene: TRBV4-1
D gene: -
clone size: -
J gene: TRBJ2-3
CDR3 DNA: TGCGCCAGCAGCCACATCCGCCTAGGCCCCGGGGTCACAGATACGCAGTATTTT
CDR3 protein: CASSHIRLGPGVTDTQYF

V gene: TRBV27
D gene: TRBD2
clone size: -
J gene: TRBJ2-2
CDR3 DNA: TGTGCCAGCAGCCCAACGTTATTTAGACTAGCGGGAGGGAGGGACCCCGGGGAGCTGTTTTTT
CDR3 protein: CASSPTLFRLAGGRDPGELFF

V gene: TRBV11-2
D gene: -
clone size: -
J gene: TRBJ2-5
CDR3 DNA: TGTGCCAGCAGCTTGGGCCCCCGTACGGCCAAAGAGACCCAGTACTTC
CDR3 protein: CASSLGPRTAKETQYF

V gene: TRBV2
D gene: -
clone size: -
J gene: TRBJ1-1
CDR3 DNA: TGTGCCAGCAGACGACAGGCCCGAGGAAACACTGAAGCTTTCTTT
CDR3 protein: CASRRQARGNTEAFF

V gene: TRBV11-1
D gene: -
clone size: -
J gene: TRBJ2-2
CDR3 DNA: TGTGCCAGCAGCCCGCAGGACGGGGAGCTGTTTTTT
CDR3 protein: CASSPQDGELFF

V gene: TRBV29-1
D gene: -
clone size: -
J gene: TRBJ1-2
CDR3 DNA: TGCAGCGTTGATGCGGGGGTTTCTGGCTACACCTTC
CDR3 protein: CSVDAGVSGYTF

V gene: TRBV2
D gene: TRBD1
clone size: -
J gene: TRBJ1-1
CDR3 DNA: TGTGCCCGAGGGACAGGGAGGGGTTCGGGAACTGAAGCTTTCTTT
CDR3 protein: CARGTGRGSGTEAFF

V gene: TRBV7-2
D gene: -
clone size: -
J gene: TRBJ2-1
CDR3 DNA: TGTGCCACCCGTGTCCCAGCGGCCTCCTACAATGAGCAGTTCTTC
CDR3 protein: CATRVPAASYNEQFF

V gene: TRBV18
D gene: TRBD1
clone size: few
J gene: TRBJ1-6
CDR3 DNA: TGTGCCAGCTCATCACAGGGGAGGGGGAATTCACCCCTCCACTTT
CDR3 protein: CASSSQGRGNSPLHF

V gene: TRBV5-8
D gene: -
clone size: -
J gene: TRBJ2-2
CDR3 DNA: TGTGCCAGCAGCTTGACACCATCCATTCCCGGGGAGCTGTTTTTT
CDR3 protein: CASSLTPSIPGELFF

V gene: TRBV10-3
D gene: TRBD2
clone size: -
J gene: TRBJ2-1
CDR3 DNA: TGTGCCATCGGGACTAGCGGCAATGAGCAGTTCTTC
CDR3 protein: CAIGTSGNEQFF

V gene: TRBV2
D gene: -
clone size: -
J gene: TRBJ1-1
CDR3 DNA: TGTGCCAGCAGTGAAGCGCTTGCGACAGAAGCTTTCTTT
CDR3 protein: CASSEALATEAFF

V gene: TRBV19
D gene: -
clone size: -
J gene: TRBJ2-3
CDR3 DNA: TGTGCCAGTACGCCCTCGGGGGTGGCCACAGATACGCAGTATTTT
CDR3 protein: CASTPSGVATDTQYF

V gene: TRBV11-2
D gene: -
clone size: -
J gene: TRBJ2-5
CDR3 DNA: TGTGCCAGCAGCTTTCACGGGACACCCCAAGAGACCCAGTACTTC
CDR3 protein: CASSFHGTPQETQYF

V gene: TRBV11-2
D gene: TRBD1
clone size: -
J gene: TRBJ1-2
CDR3 DNA: TGTGCCAGCAGCTCCCCAAAGACAGGGTGGGTTGGCTACACCTTC
CDR3 protein: CASSSPKTGWVGYTF

V gene: TRBV7-8
D gene: -
clone size: once
J gene: TRBJ1-2
CDR3 DNA: TGTGCCAGCAGCATTGCAGGGACTAACTATGGCTACACCTTC
CDR3 protein: CASSIAGTNYGYTF

V gene: TRBV7-8
D gene: -
clone size: -
J gene: TRBJ2-5
CDR3 DNA: TGTGCCAGCAGCTTAGGCGCGCAGGGACTTAGGGAGACCCAGTACTTC
CDR3 protein: CASSLGAQGLRETQYF

V gene: TRBV6-5
D gene: -
clone size: -
J gene: TRBJ2-6
CDR3 DNA: TGTGCCAGCAGTTACAGAGGGTCTGGGGCCAACGTCCTGACTTTC
CDR3 protein: CASSYRGSGANVLTF

V gene: TRBV4-1
D gene: -
clone size: -
J gene: TRBJ2-5
CDR3 DNA: TGCGCCAGCAGCCAAACCAGCGCCCTCCGAGAGACCCAGTACTTC
CDR3 protein: CASSQTSALRETQYF

V gene: TRBV25-1
D gene: -
clone size: -
J gene: TRBJ1-4
CDR3 DNA: TGTGCCAGCAGTGCTCTACCAACTAATGAAAAACTGTTTTTT
CDR3 protein: CASSALPTNEKLFF

V gene: TRBV11-3
D gene: TRBD2
clone size: -
J gene: TRBJ2-1
CDR3 DNA: TGTGCCAGCAGCTTAGTTAGCGGGAGCGGTAACAATGAGCAGTTCTTC
CDR3 protein: CASSLVSGSGNNEQFF

V gene: TRBV5-1
D gene: TRBD1
clone size: -
J gene: TRBJ2-7
CDR3 DNA: TGCGCCAGCAGCTTGGTGGGACAGGGGGCGCATTTTCTCTCCGAGCAGTACTTC
CDR3 protein: CASSLVGQGAHFLSEQYF

V gene: TRBV18
D gene: -
clone size: -
J gene: TRBJ1-2
CDR3 DNA: TGTGCCAGCTCACCCCTCGGGCAGGGGCTTGGAGGCTACACCTTC
CDR3 protein: CASSPLGQGLGGYTF

V gene: TRBV27
D gene: TRBD1
clone size: -
J gene: TRBJ1-1
CDR3 DNA: TGTGCCAGCAGTGTACGACCGGGACAGCTTATGAACACTGAAGCTTTCTTT
CDR3 protein: CASSVRPGQLMNTEAFF

V gene: TRBV9
D gene: TRBD2
clone size: -
J gene: TRBJ2-2
CDR3 DNA: TGTGCCAGCAGCCTAATGACTAGCGGGGGGCCCGGGGAGCTGTTTTTT
CDR3 protein: CASSLMTSGGPGELFF

V gene: TRBV7-9
D gene: -
clone size: -
J gene: TRBJ2-3
CDR3 DNA: TGTGCCAGCAGCTCCCCTATACGCGATACGCAGTATTTT
CDR3 protein: CASSSPIRDTQYF

V gene: TRBV29-1
D gene: -
clone size: -
J gene: TRBJ2-2
CDR3 DNA: TGCAGCGTACGAATAAGGGGCGATGGCACCGGGGAGCTGTTTTTT
CDR3 protein: CSVRIRGDGTGELFF

V gene: TRBV5-5
D gene: -
clone size: -
J gene: TRBJ1-6
CDR3 DNA: TGTGCCAGCAGCTTGGGGGTGGCAGGGGTAGGTTCACCCCTCCACTTT
CDR3 protein: CASSLGVAGVGSPLHF

V gene: TRBV30
D gene: -
clone size: -
J gene: TRBJ2-7
CDR3 DNA: TGTGCCTGGAGTGTACGTAGGGGCGACGAGCAGTACTTC
CDR3 protein: CAWSVRRGDEQYF